These T cell receptor beta chains were read from a single sample in a study of T cell repertoires in cytomegalovirus infection. These receptors' targets are unknown. From the reads, TCRdb called clonotypes with MiXCR, one entry per CDR3 protein. The sample lists about 920,000 distinct CDR3 sequences, less than 35% seen once, with around 15% in the top ten. Material: cultured CD8+ T cells from PBMCs, obtained from culture after CMV antigen stimulation. The origin of the receptors is a human donor in good health (CMV status not recorded). Some clones in this sample may be carry-over from other donors' samples. CDR3s include the opening cysteine and the closing phenylalanine or tryptophan. A D gene is named only where the DNA matches it firmly. Clone sizes are given selectively: once, few, many, or a class where the clone is expanded.

v_call,j_call,d_call,clone_size,cdr3_nt,cdr3_aa
TRBV7-2,TRBJ2-2,NA,many,TGTGCCAGCAGCTTAGTTGGCGGGGGCGGCACCGGGGAGCTGTTTTTT,CASSLVGGGGTGELFF
TRBV2,TRBJ2-5,TRBD2,NA,TGTGCCATCTTTGGGAAAAGGATGGCTAGCGGCTTAGAGGCCCAGTACTTC,CAIFGKRMASGLEAQYF
TRBV5-4,TRBJ1-1,NA,once,TGTGCCAGCAGCAGAGGGACATCTCCCAAAAGAAACACTGAAGCTTTCTTT,CASSRGTSPKRNTEAFF
TRBV6-5,TRBJ1-1,TRBD1,NA,TGTGCCAGCAGTAAGGTCGGGACAGCGAGGAACACTGAAGCTTTCTTT,CASSKVGTARNTEAFF
TRBV7-4,TRBJ1-2,NA,NA,TGTGCCAGCAGCTTACCCGGGGCGTTCCTGGAGAATGGCTACACCTTC,CASSLPGAFLENGYTF
TRBV27,TRBJ2-1,NA,NA,TGTGCCAGCAGTTTACGGGTCAGAAGCTCCTACAATGAGCAGTTCTTC,CASSLRVRSSYNEQFF
TRBV6-1,TRBJ2-3,NA,NA,TGTGCCAGCAGCGAAGGTTTTAACACAGATACGCAGTATTTT,CASSEGFNTDTQYF
TRBV12-3/TRBV12-4,TRBJ1-5,NA,few,TGTGCCAGCAGTTTTGTCCACAATCAGCCCCAGCATTTT,CASSFVHNQPQHF
TRBV19,TRBJ1-5,NA,NA,TGTGCCAGTAGTGGAACACAACGGCAGCCCCAGCATTTT,CASSGTQRQPQHF
TRBV7-8,TRBJ1-5,NA,NA,TGTGCCAGCAGCGCCCGCCGGGCTCCAAATGATCAGCCCCAGCATTTT,CASSARRAPNDQPQHF
TRBV15,TRBJ2-5,TRBD2,NA,TGTGCCACCAGCAAGGTGGCCAGCGGGAAGACCCAGTACTTC,CATSKVASGKTQYF
TRBV6-2/TRBV6-3,TRBJ2-5,NA,NA,TGTGCCAGCATTTTAGACCGGACGACCCGGGAGACCCAGTACTTC,CASILDRTTRETQYF
TRBV27,TRBJ2-1,NA,NA,TGTGCCAGCAGTTTATCGGTAGGCCGCTCCTACAATGAGCAGTTCTTC,CASSLSVGRSYNEQFF
TRBV20-1,TRBJ2-1,TRBD2,NA,TGCAGTGCTAGAGTACGGGGGGATACCTACAATGAGCAGTTCTTC,CSARVRGDTYNEQFF
TRBV7-2,TRBJ2-5,TRBD2,many,TGTGCCAGCAGCTTAGCCCTAGCGGGGGGGCATGCAGAGACCCAGTACTTC,CASSLALAGGHAETQYF
TRBV20-1,TRBJ2-1,TRBD1,NA,TGCAGTGCTCCCCGGGACAGCTTCTCCTACAATGAGCAGTTCTTC,CSAPRDSFSYNEQFF
TRBV7-2,TRBJ1-5,TRBD1,many,TGTGCCAGCAGAGCGAACAGGGGGGATAATCAGCCCCAGCATTTT,CASRANRGDNQPQHF
TRBV24-1,TRBJ2-3,TRBD1,many,TGTGCCACCAGTGATACTACAGGGGGGAACACAGATACGCAGTATTTT,CATSDTTGGNTDTQYF
TRBV19,TRBJ1-2,NA,NA,TGTGCCACCTTGGTTAAGGATGGCTACACCTTC,CATLVKDGYTF
TRBV27,TRBJ2-6,NA,few,TGTGCCAGCAGTTTATGGTCGACAGTAAGCGGGGCCAACGTCCTGACTTTC,CASSLWSTVSGANVLTF
TRBV6-2/TRBV6-3,TRBJ2-1,TRBD2,NA,TGTGCCAGCAGTGGGGCCGGGACTAGCGGGGGCCACCTCTGGGATGAGCAGTTCTTC,CASSGAGTSGGHLWDEQFF
TRBV27,TRBJ1-1,NA,NA,TGTGCCAGCAGTTTAAGGGGACCCAGCGGGGACACTGAAGCTTTCTTT,CASSLRGPSGDTEAFF
TRBV19,TRBJ1-1,NA,NA,TGTGCCAGTAGTGAGGAGGGCACTGAAGCTTTCTTT,CASSEEGTEAFF
TRBV27,TRBJ2-1,TRBD1,few,TGTGCCAGCAGTTCCCGGGACAGGGTGATTGAGCAGTTCTTC,CASSSRDRVIEQFF
TRBV7-4,TRBJ1-6,TRBD1,NA,TGTGCCAGCAGCTCACACCGGGACAGACCTAATTCACCCCTCCACTTT,CASSSHRDRPNSPLHF
TRBV6-2/TRBV6-3,TRBJ1-5,NA,NA,TGTGCCAGCGGAGGGCCCGTGCAGTCCCAGCATTTT,CASGGPVQSQHF
TRBV28,TRBJ1-5,NA,many,TGTGCCAGCAGTTCCCGACAGGTGACTAGCAATCAGCCCCAGCATTTT,CASSSRQVTSNQPQHF
TRBV7-6,TRBJ1-4,NA,NA,TGTGCCAGCAGCTTAGATATGGCGGGAGCAACTAATGAAAAACTGTTTTTT,CASSLDMAGATNEKLFF
TRBV12-3/TRBV12-4,TRBJ1-1,NA,NA,TGTGCCAGCAGTTTGGATCAGGGGCGAAACTTGAACACTGAAGCTTTCTTT,CASSLDQGRNLNTEAFF
TRBV20-1,TRBJ2-1,NA,NA,TGCAGTGCCGCCAGTGGGGGGCCCTACAATGAGCAGTTCTTC,CSAASGGPYNEQFF
TRBV7-2,TRBJ1-1,NA,many,TGTGCCAGCAGCCCGTGGCCGAACACTGAAGCTTTCTTT,CASSPWPNTEAFF
TRBV27,TRBJ2-3,TRBD2,once,TGTGCCAGCAGTTCTCCTGGCGGGGGGGCAACAGATACGCAGTATTTT,CASSSPGGGATDTQYF
TRBV29-1,TRBJ1-1,TRBD1,NA,TGCAGCGTCGGACAGGGAGGTTGGAGCACTGAAGCTTTCTTT,CSVGQGGWSTEAFF
TRBV7-2,TRBJ2-1,TRBD2,many,TGTGCCAGCAGGATGCGACTAGCGGGGGGGCACGAGCAGTTCTTC,CASRMRLAGGHEQFF
TRBV5-5,TRBJ1-6,TRBD1,NA,TGTGCCAGCAGCGGACCACAGGGGGCCAATTCACCCCTCCACTTT,CASSGPQGANSPLHF
TRBV6-5,TRBJ1-4,NA,NA,TGTGCCAGCAGTTACTGGGCAGCCACAACTAATGAAAAACTGTTTTTT,CASSYWAATTNEKLFF
TRBV4-1,TRBJ2-2,NA,NA,TGCGCCAGCAGCCAAGAAAGTGTGGGCACCGGGGAGCTGTTTTTT,CASSQESVGTGELFF
TRBV7-2,TRBJ1-1,TRBD1,few,TGTGCCAGCAGCCTGGTCCCGGGACAGGGGAGAACTGAAGCTTTCTTT,CASSLVPGQGRTEAFF
TRBV7-8,TRBJ2-1,NA,NA,TGTGCCAGCATCCGGCGAGCAAGCGATGAGCAGTTCTTC,CASIRRASDEQFF
TRBV27,TRBJ1-1,NA,NA,TGTGCCAGCAGTTTCACGGGGAGGTACACTGAAGCTTTCTTT,CASSFTGRYTEAFF
TRBV27,TRBJ1-4,NA,NA,TGTGCCAGCAGTTTATCGGTGTCGGATCGTAATGAAAAACTGTTTTTT,CASSLSVSDRNEKLFF
TRBV7-9,TRBJ2-3,TRBD1,few,TGTGCCAGCAGCGTCCGGGACAGACAAAGCACAGATACGCAGTATTTT,CASSVRDRQSTDTQYF
TRBV28,TRBJ1-5,NA,NA,TGTGCCAGCAGTTTCTCCGGGGGTTATAGCAATCAGCCCCAGCATTTT,CASSFSGGYSNQPQHF
TRBV28,TRBJ2-1,NA,NA,TGTGCCAGCAGGGGATACCGCGGGCCGACCTACAATGTGCAGTTCTTC,CASRGYRGPTYNVQFF
TRBV6-6,TRBJ2-1,NA,few,TGTGCCAGCAGTTGGGACCCGAATGAGCAGTTCTTC,CASSWDPNEQFF
TRBV20-1,TRBJ2-3,TRBD2,few,TGCAGTGCTAGTGAGCGGGGGGACACAGATACGCAGTATTTT,CSASERGDTDTQYF
TRBV6-1,TRBJ2-5,TRBD2,many,TGTGCCAGCAGTTGGGCTAGCGGGGGGGTGGAACAGTACTTC,CASSWASGGVEQYF
TRBV11-3,TRBJ2-1,TRBD1,few,TGTGCCAGCAGCGTACCGGGACAGGGCAATGAGCAGTTCTTC,CASSVPGQGNEQFF
TRBV28,TRBJ2-4,NA,NA,TGTGCCAGCAGTGCAACAGGTGAACTAGCCAAAAACATTCAGTACTTC,CASSATGELAKNIQYF
TRBV20-1,TRBJ1-6,TRBD1,NA,TGCAGTGCTAGGATCCTACAGGGGGCGAAAACCCTCCACTTT,CSARILQGAKTLHF